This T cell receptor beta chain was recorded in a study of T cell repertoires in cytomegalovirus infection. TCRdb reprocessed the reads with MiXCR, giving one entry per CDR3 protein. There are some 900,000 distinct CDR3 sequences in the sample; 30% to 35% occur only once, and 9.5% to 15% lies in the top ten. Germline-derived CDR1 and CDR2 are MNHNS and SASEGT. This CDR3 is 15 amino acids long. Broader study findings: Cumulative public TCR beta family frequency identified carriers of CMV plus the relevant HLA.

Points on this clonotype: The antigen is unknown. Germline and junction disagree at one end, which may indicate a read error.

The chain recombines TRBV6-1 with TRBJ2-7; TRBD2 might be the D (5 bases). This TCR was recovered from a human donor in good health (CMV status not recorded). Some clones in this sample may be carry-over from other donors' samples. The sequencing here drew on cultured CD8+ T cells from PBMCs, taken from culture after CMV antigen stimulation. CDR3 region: CASSEAAGPPYEQYF. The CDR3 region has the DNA TGTGCCAGCAGCGAAGCGGCAGGCCCACCCTACGAGCAGTACTTC.